This is a list of T cell receptor beta chains from one sample in a study of blood T cells in healthy people across ages. TCRdb processed the 5' RACE reads anew with MiXCR; each CDR3 protein has one entry. The sample holds about 570,000 distinct CDR3 sequences, approximately 25% seen once. The sequencing input was blood. These TCRs come from a woman aged 65 to 85 in good health. Both conserved end residues are part of each CDR3. Each record gives: D gene, V gene, CDR3 length, clone size, J gene, CDR3 protein. A D gene is named only where the DNA matches it firmly. A row's size may be missing; if present it is once, few, many or a size class.

>TRBD1|TRBV5-1|13|few|TRBJ2-7
CASSPGTGHEQYF
>TRBD2|TRBV6-5|17|NA|TRBJ2-5
CASSFAGLAGGRETQYF
>NA|TRBV7-6|15|NA|TRBJ2-5
CASSGAQTLQETQYF
>NA|TRBV20-1|15|once|TRBJ2-3
CSARDWAVGTDTQYF
>NA|TRBV20-1|15|few|TRBJ1-4
CSARDQGSNHEKLFF
>TRBD2|TRBV29-1|14|few|TRBJ2-5
CSVGRSSGGETQYF
>NA|TRBV7-9|16|once|TRBJ1-4
CASSSRTTGKGEKLFF
>NA|TRBV11-2|17|few|TRBJ2-2
CASSSRIGEGMAGELFF
>TRBD1|TRBV15|15|NA|TRBJ1-2
CATSSDPGQGIGYTF
>NA|TRBV6-5|14|many|TRBJ1-1
CASSYTSRPFEAFF
>TRBD1|TRBV5-1|13|NA|TRBJ1-2
CASRSDRVDGYTF
>NA|TRBV30|13|NA|TRBJ1-5
CAWSEDSNQPQHF
>TRBD1|TRBV2|14|few|TRBJ1-3
CASSSQGQGNTIYF
>TRBD1|TRBV27|14|NA|TRBJ2-7
CASSFREGGSEQYF
>TRBD2|TRBV7-9|17|few|TRBJ2-3
CASSSGSSGGALDTQYF
>NA|TRBV20-1|12|NA|TRBJ2-3
CSARAHTDTQYF
>TRBD2|TRBV29-1|15|NA|TRBJ2-1
CSVPRTSGTYNEQFF
>NA|TRBV12-5|16|NA|TRBJ2-3
CASGLPRQGGTDTQYF
>NA|TRBV20-1|12|NA|TRBJ1-5
CSATDRYQPQHF
>NA|TRBV7-2|15|few|TRBJ1-2
CASSLAVGSNYGYTF
>NA|TRBV29-1|12|NA|TRBJ2-7
CSAGMGSYEQYF
>NA|TRBV29-1|11|many|TRBJ1-2
CSVGRVDGYTF
>TRBD2|TRBV30|15|NA|TRBJ2-3
CAWSVSGGAADTQYF